These 23 T cell receptor beta chains originate from one sample sequenced in a study of CD8+ T cells in alopecia areata. Treatment: oral pan-JAK inhibitor, 5-10 mg twice daily. Sequencing relied on a cDNA template that was reverse transcribed from extracted RNA. Assay: immunoSEQ multiplex PCR; the TCRdb copy retains only in-frame clones and omits some. The sample has hundreds of thousands of clones, around 64% seen once. Sequencing used CD4+ T cells sorted from blood, obtained around week 53, from a patient treated with tofacitinib. The source of these receptors is a human donor with alopecia areata.

This clone has more than one count but fewer than ten. This chain uses TRBV19 with TRBJ1-2; the D is unclear. CDR1 and CDR2 (germline): LNHDA, SQIVND (reference sequence). The germline V and J ends were trimmed by 9 bases and 1 base, with 12 bases remaining between them. The CDR3 extends over 13 amino acids. CDR3 coding DNA: TGTGCCAGCCAGACAAGACTTAACTATGGCTACACCTTC. Translating gives CASQTRLNYGYTF.

This rearrangement joins TRBV25-1 to TRBJ2-6; D is unclear. Germline assignment: CDR1 MGHDK and CDR2 SYGVNS. The CDR3 length is 14 residues. Between the trimmed V and J ends, which lost 1 base and 4 bases, there was a span of 5 bases. The chain's CDR3 is CASSELAGANVLTF. The CDR3 coding sequence is TGTGCCAGCAGTGAATTAGCCGGGGCCAACGTCCTGACTTTC.

This clone has a handful of counts. Mismatch with germline at one junction end may stem from a read error. CDR3 residues: CASSSLVTGELFF. The CDR3 DNA reads TGTGCTAGCAGCTCCCTGGTCACCGGGGAGCTGTTTTTT. The chain joins TRBV7-7 to TRBJ2-2; D uncertain. The V gene's germline CDR1 is SSHAT and CDR2 FNYEAQ (reference sequence). The CDR3 consists of 13 residues.

The chain recombines TRBV30 with TRBJ2-3, with a tentative D call TRBD1 (5 bases). The CDR3 spans 16 residues. V was shortened by 2 bases and J by 0 bases, with 15 bases between the two germline ends. The germline gives CDR1 GTSNPN, CDR2 SVGIG (reference sequence). The CDR3 sequence: CAWSLLAGFSTDTQYF. The CDR3 DNA is TGTGCCTGGAGTTTATTGGCAGGGTTTAGCACAGATACGCAGTATTTT.

This clone was picked up a small number of times. The chain has TRBV29-1 and TRBJ2-1; 8 bases map to TRBD2. This CDR3 spans 13 amino acids. After removal of 6 bases from V and 10 bases from J, the junction contained 11 bases not matched to a gene. Germline values: CDR1 SQVTM, CDR2 ANQGSEA. CDR3 sequence (DNA): TGCAGCGTCGGACTAGCCCCTGTCGAGGAGCAGTTCTTC. Translated: CSVGLAPVEEQFF.

The chain employs TRBV5-1 and TRBJ2-2; possible D gene TRBD1, 5 bases. Deletions cut 0 bases from V and 5 bases from J, with 20 bases between. CDR3 size: 18 residues. CDR1 SGHRS and CDR2 YFSETQ come from the germline V gene. The CDR3 is CASSLDARLGAATGELFF. As DNA, the CDR3 is TGCGCCAGCAGCTTGGACGCTCGGCTTGGGGCTGCTACCGGGGAGCTGTTTTTT.

This clone has more than one count but fewer than ten. The genes are TRBV28 and TRBJ2-1; D not resolved. CDR1 and CDR2 (germline): MDHEN, SYDVKM. V lost 6 bases and J lost 4, with 7 bases in between. This CDR3 comprises 12 residues. The CDR3 loop is CASRVPYNEQFF. As DNA, the CDR3 is TGTGCCAGCAGGGTCCCTTACAATGAGCAGTTCTTC.

As regards this clone: The sample has other DNA sequences that encode this CDR3 too. This rearrangement joins TRBV29-1 to TRBJ1-5; D is perhaps TRBD1 (5 bases). The CDR3 length is 13 residues. Trimming pared 6 bases from V and 1 base from J, leaving 10 bases between. Germline V gene data show CDR1 as SQVTM and CDR2 as ANQGSEA. In nucleotides, the CDR3 is TGCAGCGTCGTAGAGGGGAGCAATCAGCCCCAGCATTTT. This sequence encodes CSVVEGSNQPQHF.

In regard to this clone: The same CDR3 arises from other DNA sequences in this sample as well. This rearrangement joins TRBV18 to TRBJ2-5, with D tentatively TRBD2 (6 bases). The CDR3 covers 12 residues. The germline V gene encodes CDR1 KGHSH and CDR2 LQKENI. V dropped 3 bases and J dropped 5 bases, with 7 bases sitting between them. CDR3 bases: TGTGCCAGCTCACCTCGGGAGGAGACCCAGTACTTC. Its translation: CASSPREETQYF.

The CDR3 DNA reads TGCGCCAGCAGCTTGACAGCGGGGGCCAGCGAGCAGTACTTC. Encoded protein: CASSLTAGASEQYF. The chain employs TRBV5-1 and TRBJ2-7; 8 nucleotides align to TRBD2. The CDR3 is 14 amino acids. J was trimmed by 6 bases and V by 1 base; bases with no gene match: 6. Germline V CDR1 and CDR2: SGHRS, YFSETQ. Full variable domain (rest looked up from reference TRBV5-1 and TRBJ2-7): KAGVTQTPRYLIKTRGQQVTLSCSPISGHRSVSWYQQTPGQGLQFLFEYFSETQRNKGNFPGRFSGRQFSNSRSEMNVSTLELGDSALYLCASSLTAGASEQYFGPGTRLTVT.

The chain employs TRBV29-1 and TRBJ2-3, with unresolved D. Germline CDR1 SQVTM, CDR2 ANQGSEA. The CDR3 loop spans 12 amino acids. V dropped 4 bases and J dropped 2 bases, with 7 bases sitting between them. CDR3 DNA: TGCAGCGTTGGATCATACACAGATACGCAGTATTTT. The encoded protein is CSVGSYTDTQYF.

The rearrangement uses TRBV2 and TRBJ2-7; maybe TRBD2 (7 bases). The CDR3 totals 13 residues. V dropped 7 bases and J dropped 5 bases, with 15 bases sitting between them. Germline values: CDR1 SNHLY, CDR2 FYNNEI. This CDR3 is CASMRGRGHEQYF. DNA for the CDR3: TGTGCCAGCATGCGGGGGCGAGGACACGAGCAGTACTTC.

The genes are TRBV6-5 and TRBJ1-1; 9 nucleotides match TRBD1. Per germline, CDR1 MNHEY and CDR2 SVGAGI. There are 14 residues in the CDR3. V gave up 4 bases and J gave up 5 bases; unmatched junction bases: 5. CDR3 residues: CASSSTGGWTEAFF. DNA for the CDR3: TGTGCCAGCAGTTCTACAGGGGGCTGGACTGAAGCTTTCTTT.

This clone was found a few times. The rearrangement links TRBV2 to TRBJ1-1, with D hard to call. This CDR3 is built from 12 residues. V dropped 8 bases and J dropped 1 base, with 8 bases sitting between them. CDR1 and CDR2 (germline): SNHLY, FYNNEI. The CDR3 protein is CASSWRNTEAFF. CDR3 coding DNA: TGTGCCAGCTCATGGCGGAACACTGAAGCTTTCTTT.

The chain joins TRBV7-9 to TRBJ2-6; no clear D. Deletions cut 5 bases from V and 0 bases from J, with 11 bases between. The CDR3 runs to 16 residues. The germline CDR1 and CDR2 sequences are SEHNR and FQNEAQ (reference sequence). The CDR3 DNA sequence: TGTGCCAGCAGCACAATGGGGATCTCTGGGGCCAACGTCCTGACTTTC. It codes for CASSTMGISGANVLTF.

CDR3 protein: CSVDRGAMDTQYF. The DNA of the CDR3 is TGCAGCGTTGATCGAGGGGCAATGGATACGCAGTATTTT. The chain uses TRBV29-1 and TRBJ2-3; D possibly uses TRBD1 or TRBD2 (5 bases each). The CDR3 spans 13 residues. V lost 3 bases and J lost 6, with 13 bases in between. Germline CDR1 reads SQVTM; CDR2 reads ANQGSEA.

The chain employs TRBV9 and TRBJ2-3, with TRBD2 matching over 12 bases. The junction had 11 bases not matched to a gene; V was cut back by 4 bases and J by 5 bases. The CDR3 is 17 residues long. CDR1 SGDLS and CDR2 YYNGEE come from the germline V gene. CDR3 DNA: TGTGCCAGCAGCCCCACCCCCCTAGCGGGGGGGGTAGATACGCAGTATTTT. Amino acid sequence: CASSPTPLAGGVDTQYF.

The chain has TRBV27 and TRBJ1-2, with D possibly matching TRBD1 (5 bases). With 8 bases removed from V and 2 bases from J, the gap between germline ends came to 15 bases. This CDR3 contains 14 residues. CDR1 and CDR2 (germline): MNHEY, SMNVEV (reference sequence). The DNA of the CDR3 is TGTGCCAGCCGAGGGGAAGGCCTAAACTATGGCTACACCTTC. This encodes CASRGEGLNYGYTF.

This clone was observed a single time. V and J are TRBV7-8 and TRBJ2-7; D may match TRBD1 or TRBD2 (5 bases each). This CDR3 spans 15 amino acids. The ends were cut back, 1 base at V and 3 bases at J, with 13 bases in the middle. Germline assignment: CDR1 SGHVS and CDR2 FQNEAQ. The CDR3 region has the DNA TGTGCCAGCAGCTTAGGACGGGATGGGGGCTACGAGCAGTACTTC. Translated: CASSLGRDGGYEQYF.

CDR3: CASSQSPQETQYF. CDR3 nucleotide sequence: TGTGCCAGCAGCCAATCCCCCCAAGAGACCCAGTACTTC. This sequence joins TRBV16 and TRBJ2-5; no firm D call. CDR3 length equals 13 residues. From germline, CDR1 is KGHSY and CDR2 FQNENV. The V end was cut by 0 bases, the J end by 1 base, with 3 bases between.

Points on this clone: Being one base from a much bigger clone, this may be a read error. The sample holds other DNA sequences that translate to the same CDR3. The V and J genes are TRBV6-1 and TRBJ1-2; no firm D call. This CDR3 is built from 11 residues. V was pared by 2 bases and J by 2 bases, with 0 bases between. CDR1 and CDR2 (germline): MNHNS, SASEGT. The CDR3 DNA follows: TGTGCCAGCAGTGAAAACTATGGCTACACCTTC. As protein: CASSENYGYTF.

The chain carries TRBV30 and TRBJ2-4; TRBD2 matches 13 bases. V dropped 2 bases and J dropped 3; count of bases not matched to a gene: 25. This CDR3 region has 23 residues. CDR1 GTSNPN and CDR2 SVGIG come from the germline V gene (reference sequence). This CDR3 is CAWSPLGTSGTYRPPMGKNIQYF. For the CDR3, the DNA is TGTGCCTGGAGTCCCCTGGGGACTAGCGGGACCTACCGCCCGCCTATGGGCAAAAACATTCAGTACTTC.

In this sample, this clone turned up once. The chain joins TRBV29-1 to TRBJ1-4, with a tentative D call TRBD1 (6 bases). With 8 bases removed from V and 3 bases from J, the gap between germline ends came to 13 bases. The CDR3 runs to 13 residues. Germline V gene sequence: CDR1 SQVTM, CDR2 ANQGSEA. CDR3 in amino acids: CSIGQSSNEKLFF. CDR3 DNA: TGCAGCATTGGACAGTCTTCTAATGAAAAACTGTTTTTT.